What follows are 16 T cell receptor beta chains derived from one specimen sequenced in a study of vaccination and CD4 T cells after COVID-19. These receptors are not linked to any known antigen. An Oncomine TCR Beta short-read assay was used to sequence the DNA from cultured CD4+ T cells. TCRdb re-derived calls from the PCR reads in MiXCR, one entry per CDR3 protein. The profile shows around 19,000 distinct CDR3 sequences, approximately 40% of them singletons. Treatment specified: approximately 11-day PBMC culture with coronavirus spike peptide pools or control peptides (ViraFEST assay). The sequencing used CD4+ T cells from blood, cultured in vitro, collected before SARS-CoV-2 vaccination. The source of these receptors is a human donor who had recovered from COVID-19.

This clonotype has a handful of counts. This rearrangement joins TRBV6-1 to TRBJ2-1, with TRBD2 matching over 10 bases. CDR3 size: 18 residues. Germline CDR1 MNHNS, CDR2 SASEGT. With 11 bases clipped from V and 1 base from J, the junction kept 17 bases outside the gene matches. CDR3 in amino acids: CAVTRSSGGLRSYNEQFF. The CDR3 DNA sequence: TGTGCCGTCACACGGTCTAGCGGGGGTCTTCGGTCCTACAATGAGCAGTTCTTC.

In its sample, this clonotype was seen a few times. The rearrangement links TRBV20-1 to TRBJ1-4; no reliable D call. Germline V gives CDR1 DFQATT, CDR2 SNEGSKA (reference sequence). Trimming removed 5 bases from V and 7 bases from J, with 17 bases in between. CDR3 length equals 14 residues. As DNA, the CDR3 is TGCAGTGCTCCCTACAGCTCCTTTAGTGAAAAACTGTTTTTT. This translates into CSAPYSSFSEKLFF.

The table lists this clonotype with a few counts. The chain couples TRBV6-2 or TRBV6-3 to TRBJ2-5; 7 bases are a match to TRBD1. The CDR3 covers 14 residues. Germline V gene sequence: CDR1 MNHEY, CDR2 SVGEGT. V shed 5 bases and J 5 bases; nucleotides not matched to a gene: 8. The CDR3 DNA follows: TGTGCCAGCAGTCTCCCGGACAGGTCTGAGACCCAGTACTTC. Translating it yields CASSLPDRSETQYF.

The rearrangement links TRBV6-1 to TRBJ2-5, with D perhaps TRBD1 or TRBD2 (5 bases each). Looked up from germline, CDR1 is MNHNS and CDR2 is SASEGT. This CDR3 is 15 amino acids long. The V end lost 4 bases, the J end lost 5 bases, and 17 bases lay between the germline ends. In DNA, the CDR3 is TGTGCCAGCAGTGCCGGGACGGAAATAAGGGAGACCCAGTACTTC. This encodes CASSAGTEIRETQYF.

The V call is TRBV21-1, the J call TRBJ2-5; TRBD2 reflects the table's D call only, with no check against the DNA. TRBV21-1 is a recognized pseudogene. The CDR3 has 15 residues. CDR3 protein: CASSKEVAGSETQYF. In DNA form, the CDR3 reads TGTGCCAGCAGCAAAGAGGTAGCGGGTAGTGAGACCCAGTACTTC.

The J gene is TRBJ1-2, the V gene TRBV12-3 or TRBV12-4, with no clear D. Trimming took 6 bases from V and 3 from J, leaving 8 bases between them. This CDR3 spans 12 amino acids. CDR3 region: CASRGRDYGYTF. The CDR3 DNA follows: TGTGCCAGCAGGGGTCGCGACTATGGCTACACCTTC.

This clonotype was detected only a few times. CDR3 loop: CASSLTESSYNSPLHF. The CDR3 region has the DNA TGTGCCAGCAGCTTAACAGAGAGCTCCTATAATTCACCCCTCCACTTT. This chain uses TRBV7-6 with TRBJ1-6; D call uncertain. Germline V gene lookup returns CDR1 SGHVS and CDR2 FNYEAQ. CDR3 length: 16 residues. The V end was cut by 2 bases, the J end by 0 bases, with 8 bases between.

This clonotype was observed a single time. As DNA, the CDR3 is TGCAGCGTTGAAGGGTGGGGAGGGGTAACCTACGAGCAGTACTTC. Its translation: CSVEGWGGVTYEQYF. The chain couples TRBV29-1 to TRBJ2-7, with 7 positions matching TRBD2. This CDR3 is 15 amino acids long. V was pared by 1 base and J by 2 bases, with 8 bases of the junction left unmatched. Germline lookup yields CDR1 SQVTM and CDR2 ANQGSEA.

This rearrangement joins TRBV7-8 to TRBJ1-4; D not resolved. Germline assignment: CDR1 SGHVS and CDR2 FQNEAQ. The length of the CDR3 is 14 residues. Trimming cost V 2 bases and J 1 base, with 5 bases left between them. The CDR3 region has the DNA TGTGCCAGCAGCTTAATGGGAACTAATGAAAAACTGTTTTTT. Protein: CASSLMGTNEKLFF.

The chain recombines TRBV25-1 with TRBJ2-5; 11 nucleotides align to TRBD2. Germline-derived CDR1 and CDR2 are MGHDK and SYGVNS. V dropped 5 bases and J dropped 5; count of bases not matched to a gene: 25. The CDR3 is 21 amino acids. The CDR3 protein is CASSPVRRGVTLAGGDETQYF. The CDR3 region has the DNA TGTGCCAGCAGTCCAGTGCGCAGGGGGGTTACTCTAGCGGGAGGAGATGAGACCCAGTACTTC.

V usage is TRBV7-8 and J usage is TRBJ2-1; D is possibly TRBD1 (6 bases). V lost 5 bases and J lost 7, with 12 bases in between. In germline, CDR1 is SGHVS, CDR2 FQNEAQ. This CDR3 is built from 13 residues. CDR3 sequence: CASSTSQGNEQFF. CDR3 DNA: TGTGCCAGCAGCACCTCTCAGGGGAATGAGCAGTTCTTC. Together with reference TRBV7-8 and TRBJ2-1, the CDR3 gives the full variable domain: GAGVSQSPRYKVAKRGQDVALRCDPISGHVSLFWYQQALGQGPEFLTYFQNEAQLDKSGLPSDRFFAERPEGSVSTLKIQRTQQEDSAVYLCASSTSQGNEQFFGPGTRLTVL.

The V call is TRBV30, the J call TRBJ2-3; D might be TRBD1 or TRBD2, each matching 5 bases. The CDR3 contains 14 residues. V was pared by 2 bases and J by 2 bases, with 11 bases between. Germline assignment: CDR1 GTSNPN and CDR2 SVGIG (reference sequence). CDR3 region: CAWSIRDPTDTQYF. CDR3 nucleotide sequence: TGTGCCTGGAGTATCCGGGACCCCACAGATACGCAGTATTTT.

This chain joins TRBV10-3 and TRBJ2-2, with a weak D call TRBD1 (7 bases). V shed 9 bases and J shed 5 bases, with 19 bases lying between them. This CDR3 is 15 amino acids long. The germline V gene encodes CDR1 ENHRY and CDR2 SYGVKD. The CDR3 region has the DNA TGTGCCATACGGAGGGACAGACTGATAACCGGGGAGCTGTTTTTT. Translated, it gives CAIRRDRLITGELFF.

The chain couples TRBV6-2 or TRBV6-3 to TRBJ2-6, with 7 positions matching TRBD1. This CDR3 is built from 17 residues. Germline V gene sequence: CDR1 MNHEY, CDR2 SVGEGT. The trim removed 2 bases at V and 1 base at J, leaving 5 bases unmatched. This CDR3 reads CASSYQGVRSGANVLTF. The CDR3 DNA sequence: TGTGCCAGCAGTTACCAGGGGGTTCGGTCTGGGGCCAACGTCCTGACTTTC.

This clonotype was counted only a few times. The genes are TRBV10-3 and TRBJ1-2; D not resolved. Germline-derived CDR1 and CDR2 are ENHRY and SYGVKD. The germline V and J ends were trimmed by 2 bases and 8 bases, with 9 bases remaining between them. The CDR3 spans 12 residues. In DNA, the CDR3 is TGTGCCATCAGTGAGGAAGGGCCGGGCTACACCTTC. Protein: CAISEEGPGYTF.

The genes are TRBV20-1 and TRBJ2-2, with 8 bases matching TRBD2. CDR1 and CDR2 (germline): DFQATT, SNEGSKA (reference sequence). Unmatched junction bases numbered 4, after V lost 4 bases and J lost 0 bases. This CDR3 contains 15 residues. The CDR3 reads CSATRGGANTGELFF. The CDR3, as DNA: TGCAGTGCTACCCGGGGGGGCGCGAACACCGGGGAGCTGTTTTTT.